One sample yielded the 10 T cell receptor beta chains listed below, sequenced in a study of T-cell reconstitution after alpha-beta-depleted transplantation in children. The authors prepared the TCRbeta library with unique molecular identifiers. TCRdb reanalysed the PCR reads using MiXCR and keeps one entry per CDR3 protein. This table holds about 350,000 distinct CDR3 sequences, roughly 16% found once. Sequenced material: PBMCs, mostly from graft donor cells, taken 360 days after TCRalphabeta/CD19-depleted stem cell transplant. These receptors originate from a male patient between 2 and 10 years old who had a stem cell transplant for acute lymphoblastic leukemia, so the T cells may come from the graft donor.

The V gene is TRBV12-3 or TRBV12-4, the J gene TRBJ1-2; 7 bases are shared with TRBD1. Unmatched junction bases numbered 4, after V lost 3 bases and J lost 3 bases. The CDR3 sequence is 14 residues long. The CDR3 here is CASSFRGGDYGYTF. Written as DNA, the CDR3 is TGTGCCAGCAGTTTCAGAGGGGGCGACTATGGCTACACCTTC.

The V and J genes are TRBV11-2 and TRBJ2-7; TRBD1 agrees at 7 bases. Per germline, CDR1 SGHAT and CDR2 FQNNGV. The CDR3 runs to 16 residues. V lost 3 bases and J lost 0; bases outside the gene matches: 8. CDR3 residues: CASSFYKGQNSYEQYF. DNA for the CDR3: TGTGCCAGCAGCTTTTACAAGGGACAGAACTCCTACGAGCAGTACTTC.

The chain has TRBV20-1 and TRBJ2-5, with D possibly TRBD2 on 7 matching bases. Per the germline V gene, CDR1 is DFQATT and CDR2 is SNEGSKA (reference sequence). V shed 0 bases and J shed 1 base, with 12 bases lying between them. The CDR3 extends over 15 amino acids. In nucleotides, the CDR3 is TGCAGTGCTAGAGATTGGGGGGGGCGCCAAGAGACCCAGTACTTC. Its translation is CSARDWGGRQETQYF.

This clonotype was picked up many times. This chain joins TRBV9 and TRBJ2-5; 9 positions agree with TRBD2. The length of the CDR3 is 15 residues. V was pared by 0 bases and J by 0 bases, with 0 bases of the junction left unmatched. The germline V gene encodes CDR1 SGDLS and CDR2 YYNGEE. The CDR3 region has the DNA TGTGCCAGCAGCGTAGGACTAGCGGACCAAGAGACCCAGTACTTC. Encoded protein: CASSVGLADQETQYF.

This clonotype was recorded at least ten times. This chain connects TRBV5-5 to TRBJ2-3; D unresolved. CDR1 and CDR2 from the germline V gene are SGHKS and YYEKEE (reference sequence). CDR3 size: 16 residues. The V end was cut by 2 bases, the J end by 2 bases, with 15 bases between. The CDR3 loop reads CASSLADLLPTDTQYF. CDR3 DNA sequence: TGTGCCAGCAGCTTAGCCGACTTACTCCCCACAGATACGCAGTATTTT.

This clonotype turned up a few times. The V gene is TRBV7-8, the J gene TRBJ2-7, with D possibly TRBD1 on 6 matching bases. This CDR3 contains 13 residues. Germline CDR1 and CDR2: SGHVS and FQNEAQ. V dropped 2 bases and J dropped 6 bases, with 11 bases sitting between them. The DNA of the CDR3 is TGTGCCAGCAGCTTAAACAGGGAAGCCGAGCAGTACTTC. This sequence encodes CASSLNREAEQYF. Full variable domain (outside the CDR3, taken from reference TRBV7-8 and TRBJ2-7): GAGVSQSPRYKVAKRGQDVALRCDPISGHVSLFWYQQALGQGPEFLTYFQNEAQLDKSGLPSDRFFAERPEGSVSTLKIQRTQQEDSAVYLCASSLNREAEQYFGPGTRLTVT.

This clonotype was counted ten times or more. V is TRBV5-6 and J is TRBJ1-3; D is possibly TRBD1 (5 bases). This CDR3 has 14 residues. Per germline, CDR1 SGHDT and CDR2 YYEEEE. Trimming shortened V by 1 base and J by 6 bases, and 11 bases separated the two germline ends. The CDR3 protein is CASSLRDGENTIYF. CDR3 coding DNA: TGTGCCAGCAGCTTGAGGGACGGTGAAAACACCATATATTTT.

The chain has TRBV12-3 or TRBV12-4 and TRBJ1-2; D might be TRBD1 (5 bases). Between the trimmed V and J ends, which lost 3 bases and 7 bases, there was a span of 12 bases. The CDR3 extends over 13 amino acids. CDR3 residues: CASSLWGEAGYTF. CDR3 DNA: TGTGCCAGCAGTTTGTGGGGGGAAGCTGGCTACACCTTC.

The CDR3 bases are TGTGCCAGCAATGGGGATGGGAATAGCGACACAGATACGCAGTATTTT. Its translation is CASNGDGNSDTDTQYF. This sequence joins TRBV4-2 and TRBJ2-3; D perhaps matches TRBD2 (5 bases). Germline assignment: CDR1 LGHNA and CDR2 YNFKEQ. The CDR3 runs to 16 residues. Trimming shortened V by 7 bases and J by 2 bases, and 19 bases separated the two germline ends.

This clonotype was counted between two and nine times. The chain has TRBV12-5 and TRBJ2-1; 12 positions agree with TRBD2. V lost 0 bases, J lost 0 bases, and 12 bases stayed unmatched. CDR1 is LGHNT and CDR2 is FRNRAP in the germline V gene. The CDR3 length is 21 residues. CDR3 residues: CASGLVRGWLAGGPSYNEQFF. In DNA form, the CDR3 reads TGTGCTAGTGGTTTGGTACGAGGGTGGCTAGCGGGAGGGCCCTCCTACAATGAGCAGTTCTTC.